The 20 T cell receptor beta chains below were found in one sample sequenced in a study of shared clonotypes between healthy human individuals. Profiling relied on immunoSEQ multiplex PCR, and the TCRdb table lists in-frame clones only, not all of them. The sample has around 2.5 million clones, 80% to 95% seen once. Material: naive CD4+ T cells from PBMCs. The subset denotes: CD45RA+ positively selected. All receptors derive from a man younger than 35 in good health. Some clones in this sample may be carry-over from other donors' samples.

V usage is TRBV5-1 and J usage is TRBJ2-5; D is possibly TRBD1 (5 bases). Between the trimmed V and J ends, which lost 4 bases and 5 bases, there was a span of 9 bases. The CDR3 is 12 amino acids. Germline V gene data show CDR1 as SGHRS and CDR2 as YFSETQ. The CDR3 region is CASSRTRETQYF. In DNA form, the CDR3 reads TGCGCCAGCAGCCGGACACGCGAGACCCAGTACTTC.

The chain employs TRBV7-2 and TRBJ1-1; D remains unclear. The germline V gene encodes CDR1 SGHTA and CDR2 FQGNSA. Trimming removed 7 bases at V and 4 bases at J, with 13 bases between. The CDR3 is made up of 13 amino acids. CDR3 residues: CASISRAFTEAFF. The CDR3, as DNA: TGTGCCAGCATCTCCCGGGCTTTCACTGAAGCTTTCTTT.

This sequence joins TRBV9 and TRBJ1-4, with TRBD1 as a possible D gene (6 bases). Germline loops: CDR1 SGDLS, CDR2 YYNGEE. The germline V and J ends were trimmed by 0 bases and 5 bases, with 14 bases remaining between them. The CDR3 sequence is 16 residues long. CDR3 in DNA: TGTGCCAGCAGCGTAGCTCCCAGGGGCGCCAATGAAAAACTGTTTTTT. This gives the protein CASSVAPRGANEKLFF.

This sequence joins TRBV7-6 and TRBJ2-7, with 8 bases that match TRBD2. Trimming at V came to 4 bases and at J to 0 bases, leaving 8 bases not matched to a gene. Germline V CDR1 and CDR2: SGHVS, FNYEAQ. The length of the CDR3 is 16 residues. CDR3 protein: CASSSAIAGLSYEQYF. For the CDR3, the DNA is TGTGCCAGCAGCTCGGCGATAGCGGGACTCTCCTACGAGCAGTACTTC.

V usage is TRBV5-1 and J usage is TRBJ2-7; TRBD1 is a possible D gene (6 bases). Trimming pared 4 bases from V and 3 bases from J, leaving 14 bases between. This CDR3 spans 14 amino acids. Germline V gene lookup returns CDR1 SGHRS and CDR2 YFSETQ. CDR3 amino acids: CASSQVTGRYEQYF. CDR3 nucleotides: TGCGCCAGCAGCCAAGTCACAGGGCGCTACGAGCAGTACTTC.

V usage is TRBV4-3 and J usage is TRBJ2-5, with 10 positions matching TRBD2. The germline CDR1 and CDR2 sequences are LGHNA and YSLEER. The CDR3 runs 15 residues. The ends lost 1 base at V and 2 bases at J; junction bases unmatched: 1. The CDR3 DNA sequence: TGCGCCAGCAGCCAAGGGACTAGCGGACAAGAGACCCAGTACTTC. This gives the protein CASSQGTSGQETQYF.

The chain carries TRBV5-1 and TRBJ1-1; TRBD1 is a possible D gene (6 bases). Per the germline V gene, CDR1 is SGHRS and CDR2 is YFSETQ. The CDR3 length is 13 residues. The V end lost 5 bases, the J end lost 3 bases, and 11 bases lay between the germline ends. In nucleotides, the CDR3 is TGCGCCAGCAGGGATACAGGGTACACTGAAGCTTTCTTT. Translated: CASRDTGYTEAFF.

J is TRBJ2-7 and V is TRBV6-9; TRBD1 aligns across 9 bases. V shed 7 bases, J shed 3 bases, and the junction held 16 bases outside the gene matches. The V gene's germline CDR1 is MNHGY and CDR2 SVAAGI. CDR3 length: 17 amino acids. CDR3 residues: CASIQPIQTGGIYEQYF. As DNA, the CDR3 is TGTGCCAGCATCCAACCCATCCAGACAGGGGGGATCTACGAGCAGTACTTC.

The J gene is TRBJ1-2, the V gene TRBV5-1, with a tentative D call TRBD1 (5 bases). The germline V gene encodes CDR1 SGHRS and CDR2 YFSETQ. The CDR3 length is 14 residues. Trimming took 4 bases from V and 6 from J, leaving 16 bases between them. The CDR3 sequence: CASSLLGGFDGYTF. In DNA, the CDR3 is TGCGCCAGCAGCCTCCTCGGGGGGTTCGATGGCTACACCTTC.

The chain combines TRBV10-1 with TRBJ1-3, with D perhaps matching TRBD1 (5 bases). The germline V gene encodes CDR1 WNHNN and CDR2 SYGVQD (reference sequence). The CDR3 sequence is 14 residues long. Trimming pared 5 bases from V and 2 bases from J, leaving 10 bases between. CDR3 in amino acids: CASSTDRAGNTIYF. CDR3 nucleotides: TGCGCCAGCAGTACAGACAGAGCTGGAAACACCATATATTTT.

CDR3 sequence: CASSYRRGSGRGEQFF. As DNA, the CDR3 is TGCGCCAGCAGCTACCGCCGGGGTAGCGGGAGGGGTGAGCAGTTCTTC. The chain employs TRBV5-1 and TRBJ2-1; TRBD2 agrees at 11 bases. CDR3 size: 16 residues. Germline V lookup: CDR1 SGHRS, CDR2 YFSETQ. The V segment lost 3 bases and the J segment 9 bases; nucleotides outside the gene matches: 11.

A remark on this clone: Likely a read error: the CDR3 ends without its conserved phenylalanine or tryptophan. The DNA is omitted, as the CDR3 cannot be located on it reliably, and the CDR3 follows TCRdb's listing. This chain uses TRBV6-5 with TRBJ1-4. The CDR3 comprises 9 residues, both ends counted. The germline V gene encodes CDR1 MNHEY and CDR2 SVGAGI. CDR3 residues: CASSSRLLG.

A note on this clone: Additional DNA sequences in this sample encode the identical CDR3. The chain links TRBV5-1 to TRBJ1-5; D not resolved. Trimming pared 1 base from V and 1 base from J, leaving 3 bases between. The length of the CDR3 is 13 residues. CDR1 is SGHRS and CDR2 is YFSETQ in the germline V gene. CDR3 nucleotide sequence: TGCGCCAGCAGCTTGCAAAGCAATCAGCCCCAGCATTTT. Its translation: CASSLQSNQPQHF.

V and J are TRBV12-5 and TRBJ1-2, with a weak D call TRBD1 (5 bases). This CDR3 contains 13 residues. The germline gives CDR1 LGHNT, CDR2 FRNRAP. V was trimmed by 7 bases and J by 6 bases, leaving 15 bases between them. The CDR3 region is CASALAGRNGYTF. The CDR3 region has the DNA TGTGCTAGTGCCCTTGCGGGGCGCAATGGCTACACCTTC.

This CDR3 reads CASSGRQQETQYF. In DNA, the CDR3 is TGTGCCAGCAGCGGGAGACAGCAAGAGACCCAGTACTTC. The V call is TRBV7-2, the J call TRBJ2-5; the D call may be TRBD1 or TRBD2 (5 bases each). Germline V lookup: CDR1 SGHTA, CDR2 FQGNSA. The length of the CDR3 is 13 residues. The V end was cut by 5 bases, the J end by 2 bases, with 9 bases between.

The chain couples TRBV5-1 to TRBJ2-3, with 8 bases lining up with TRBD1. CDR3 size: 14 residues. V gave up 5 bases and J gave up 4 bases; unmatched junction bases: 6. CDR1 is SGHRS and CDR2 is YFSETQ in the germline V gene. The CDR3 loop is CASSPDRAADTQYF. Here the CDR3 DNA reads TGCGCCAGCAGTCCGGACAGGGCTGCAGATACGCAGTATTTT.

The chain recombines TRBV25-1 with TRBJ2-3; D is ambiguous. CDR1 and CDR2 from the germline V gene are MGHDK and SYGVNS. The V end was cut by 2 bases, the J end by 1 base, with 7 bases between. The length of the CDR3 is 14 residues. The CDR3 loop reads CASSEPSGTDTQYF. The CDR3 DNA reads TGTGCCAGCAGTGAACCGAGCGGCACAGATACGCAGTATTTT.

The chain is built from TRBV5-1 and TRBJ2-5; TRBD2 agrees at 11 bases. The V gene's germline CDR1 is SGHRS and CDR2 YFSETQ. V lost 1 base, J lost 3 bases, and 11 bases stayed unmatched. The CDR3 loop spans 18 amino acids. CDR3 in DNA: TGCGCCAGCAGCTTGAATGCCCCTCCTAGCGGGAGGAAAGAGACCCAGTACTTC. Translating it yields CASSLNAPPSGRKETQYF.

The CDR3: CAISPGTSGSGTGELFF. CDR3 DNA: TGTGCCATCAGTCCCGGGACTAGCGGGAGTGGTACCGGGGAGCTGTTTTTT. The rearrangement joins TRBV10-3 to TRBJ2-2; 14 bases match TRBD2. The CDR3 is 17 amino acids. Per germline, CDR1 ENHRY and CDR2 SYGVKD. V trimming: 5 bases; J trimming: 5 bases; junction bases outside the gene matches: 7.

The chain is built from TRBV28 and TRBJ1-5; a possible D gene is TRBD1 (5 bases). The length of the CDR3 is 16 residues. Trimming left V 8 bases short and J 4 bases short, with 21 bases between. CDR1 and CDR2 from the germline V gene are MDHEN and SYDVKM. Written as DNA, the CDR3 is TGTGCCAGCCTGGGGGGATTCTCTGGAGGGAATCAGCCCCAGCATTTT. Translated: CASLGGFSGGNQPQHF.